The 7 T cell receptor beta chains below were found in one sample sequenced in a study of blood T cell repertoires in COVID-19. Some clones are missing from TCRdb's copy, which holds only in-frame ones; the method was immunoSEQ multiplex PCR. The table records some 130,000 clones, about 90% of them present only once. The specimen sequenced was peripheral blood. The receptor set was obtained from a woman between 45 and 60 years old who had recovered from COVID-19.

The genes are TRBV2 and TRBJ1-4; no reliable D call. CDR1 is SNHLY, CDR2 FYNNEI, per germline. The CDR3 runs to 14 residues. Trimming took 3 bases from V and 3 from J, leaving 8 bases between them. CDR3 amino acids: CASSDGVANEKLFF. The CDR3 DNA follows: TGTGCCAGCAGTGATGGAGTCGCTAATGAAAAACTGTTTTTT.

This sequence joins TRBV7-8 and TRBJ1-5; 8 bases align to TRBD1. J gave up 4 bases and V 4 bases, and 12 bases lay outside the gene matches. The CDR3 is made up of 17 amino acids. Germline V gene sequence: CDR1 SGHVS, CDR2 FQNEAQ. The CDR3 region has the DNA TGTGCCAGCAGCTCATCCGGGACAGGCCGCCCAAATCAGCCCCAGCATTTT. Its protein product is CASSSSGTGRPNQPQHF.

This clone was observed a handful of times. The chain joins TRBV7-9 to TRBJ2-2; D possibly corresponds to TRBD2 (5 bases). The CDR3 is 17 amino acids. CDR1 and CDR2 (germline): SEHNR, FQNEAQ (reference sequence). With 5 bases removed from V and 1 base from J, the gap between germline ends came to 17 bases. CDR3 DNA: TGTGCCAGCAGCCCCTTTAATAGCGAGCGGAACACCGGGGAGCTGTTTTTT. As protein: CASSPFNSERNTGELFF.

This rearrangement joins TRBV30 to TRBJ1-2; 9 bases agree with TRBD1. Looked up from germline, CDR1 is GTSNPN and CDR2 is SVGIG (reference sequence). This CDR3 region has 15 residues. V shed 8 bases and J 6 bases; nucleotides not matched to a gene: 16. The CDR3: CARSGGQGRVDGYTF. The CDR3 DNA reads as TGTGCCCGAAGCGGGGGACAGGGTCGGGTTGATGGCTACACCTTC.

The gene calls are TRBV4-3 and TRBJ1-4, with a tentative D call TRBD1 (5 bases). The germline CDR1 and CDR2 sequences are LGHNA and YSLEER. This CDR3 has 15 residues. V lost 8 bases, J lost 2 bases, and 15 bases lay in between. CDR3 sequence (DNA): TGCGCCAGCGGGGGAGGACGTTTTACTAATGAAAAACTGTTTTTT. Translating it yields CASGGGRFTNEKLFF.

The chain joins TRBV5-5 to TRBJ1-2, with 7 bases fitting TRBD1. J was trimmed by 5 bases and V by 0 bases; bases with no gene match: 10. The CDR3 has 16 amino acids. Per germline, CDR1 SGHKS and CDR2 YYEKEE (reference sequence). The CDR3 DNA is TGTGCCAGCAGCTTGGCCAGCGACAGGGACCCTTATGGCTACACCTTC. It is translated as CASSLASDRDPYGYTF.

This clone was found once. The J gene is TRBJ2-1, the V gene TRBV11-3; TRBD1 is a possible D gene (5 bases). The germline CDR1 and CDR2 sequences are SGHNT and YENEEA. Between the trimmed V and J ends, which lost 1 base and 11 bases, there was a span of 9 bases. The CDR3 is made up of 12 amino acids. This chain's CDR3 is CASSLGTPKQFF. The CDR3 DNA is TGTGCCAGCAGCTTAGGGACACCAAAGCAGTTCTTC.